This TCR beta chain emerged from a study of shared clonotypes between healthy human individuals. CD45RO-negative CD8 cells positively selected for CCR7 made up the naive population, which excluded terminally differentiated effector memory CD45RA+ cells. Sequencing was performed with immunoSEQ multiplex PCR; in TCRdb, only in-frame clones are kept and a portion is missing. The table has 800,000 or so clones, about 96% seen once. V was cut by 0 bases and J by 6 bases, with 9 bases left in between. The germline gives CDR1 LNHNV, CDR2 YYDKDF (reference sequence). The CDR3 totals 13 residues. V usage is TRBV15 and J usage is TRBJ2-7; either TRBD1 or TRBD2 may supply D (5 bases each). Material: naive CD8+ T cells sorted from blood. The receptor was isolated from a man aged 30 to 39 in good health. CDR3 DNA sequence: TGTGCCACCAGCAGAGATCGGGGCCCCGAGCAGTACTTC. It encodes CATSRDRGPEQYF.